This is a list of T cell receptor beta chains from one sample in a study of T cell responses to AZD1222 COVID-19 vaccine. Sequencing was performed with immunoSEQ multiplex PCR; in TCRdb, only in-frame clones are kept and a portion is missing. The repertoire holds almost 65,000 clones, with roughly 89% as singletons. The input for sequencing was peripheral blood, taken on day 0 of AZD1222 vaccination. The origin of the receptors is an adult in good health. The CDR3 runs from the conserved cysteine through the conserved F or W. The order of the fields is clone size, V gene, J gene, D gene, CDR3 DNA, CDR3 protein. D genes are given only for firm matches. Expanded clones get a size class; other rows say once, few or many, or leave the size out.

size: .
V: TRBV4-1
J: TRBJ1-1
D: .
DNA: TGCGCCAGCAATATAGCGGGAGGAATTGAAGCTTTCTTT
CDR3: CASNIAGGIEAFF

size: .
V: TRBV5-1
J: TRBJ1-4
D: .
DNA: TGCGCCAGCAGCTTGGGGGAAAATGAAAAACTGTTTTTT
CDR3: CASSLGENEKLFF

size: .
V: TRBV29-1
J: TRBJ1-4
D: .
DNA: TGCAGCGTTGGTAGGGGGGCCGAGGGAACTAATGAAAAACTGTTTTTT
CDR3: CSVGRGAEGTNEKLFF

size: .
V: TRBV7-2
J: TRBJ2-7
D: .
DNA: TGTGCCAGCAGCTTGTCAGTGGGCGCCGACGAGCAGTACTTC
CDR3: CASSLSVGADEQYF

size: .
V: TRBV9
J: TRBJ1-4
D: .
DNA: TGTGCCAGCAGCGAGGGGAAGGGGAAGAGGGGGAATGAAAAACTGTTTTTT
CDR3: CASSEGKGKRGNEKLFF

size: .
V: TRBV29-1
J: TRBJ2-7
D: TRBD2
DNA: TGCAGCGCCGAGCGGGGGCAGGGTAGCGAGCAGTACTTC
CDR3: CSAERGQGSEQYF

size: .
V: TRBV5-6
J: TRBJ1-5
D: TRBD1
DNA: TGTGCCAGCAGCGCCCGACAGGGGCGGAATCAGCCCCAGCATTTT
CDR3: CASSARQGRNQPQHF

size: .
V: TRBV7-2
J: TRBJ1-5
D: .
DNA: TGTGCCAGCAGCCCGCAGGGTCATAGCAATCAGCCCCAGCATTTT
CDR3: CASSPQGHSNQPQHF

size: .
V: TRBV3-1/TRBV3-2
J: TRBJ2-3
D: .
DNA: TGTGCCAGCAGCCAAGTCGCCAGGGATGTCGCAGATACGCAGTATTTT
CDR3: CASSQVARDVADTQYF

size: .
V: TRBV10-1
J: TRBJ1-5
D: .
DNA: TGCGCCAGCAGTGAGTCGATGGGACACAAAAATAGCAATCAGCCCCAGCATTTT
CDR3: CASSESMGHKNSNQPQHF

size: .
V: TRBV28
J: TRBJ1-5
D: .
DNA: TGTGCCAGCAGGAGACAGTCCTATAGCAATCAGCCCCAGCATTTT
CDR3: CASRRQSYSNQPQHF

size: .
V: TRBV7-2
J: TRBJ2-1
D: .
DNA: TGTGCCAGCAGCTTCCAGGGCCTCGAGCAGTTCTTC
CDR3: CASSFQGLEQFF

size: .
V: TRBV12-5
J: TRBJ1-5
D: TRBD1
DNA: TGTGCTAGTACTACGGACAGGGTTGGTCAGCCCCAGCATTTT
CDR3: CASTTDRVGQPQHF

size: .
V: TRBV11-2
J: TRBJ2-7
D: .
DNA: TGTGCCAGCAGCTTACACGGTCAGTCAGTATACGAGCAGTACTTC
CDR3: CASSLHGQSVYEQYF

size: .
V: TRBV11-1
J: TRBJ2-5
D: TRBD2
DNA: TGTGCCAGCAGCTTAAGGGGGCTAGCGGGGCGAGAGACCCAGTACTTC
CDR3: CASSLRGLAGRETQYF

size: .
V: TRBV4-1
J: TRBJ1-5
D: .
DNA: TGCGCCAGCAGCCAAGATGTAGGGGCAGGGAACCAGCCCCAGCATTTT
CDR3: CASSQDVGAGNQPQHF

size: once
V: TRBV18
J: TRBJ1-2
D: .
DNA: TGTGCCAGCTCACCAGGCGCAGGGAACTATGGCTACACCTTC
CDR3: CASSPGAGNYGYTF

size: .
V: TRBV12-3/TRBV12-4
J: TRBJ2-7
D: .
DNA: TGTGCCAGCAGTTTATACGGCTCCTACGAGCAGTACTTC
CDR3: CASSLYGSYEQYF

size: once
V: TRBV5-1
J: TRBJ2-2
D: .
DNA: TGCGCCAGCAGCCCGACCGGGAGACCGAACACCGGGGAGCTGTTTTTT
CDR3: CASSPTGRPNTGELFF

size: few
V: TRBV7-6
J: TRBJ2-7
D: .
DNA: TGTGCCAGCAGCTCCAGGTGGTCCTACGAGCAGTACTTC
CDR3: CASSSRWSYEQYF

size: .
V: TRBV5-1
J: TRBJ1-1
D: TRBD1
DNA: TGCGCCAGCAGCGGATACAGGGGATGGGGCACTGAAGCTTTCTTT
CDR3: CASSGYRGWGTEAFF

size: .
V: TRBV4-1
J: TRBJ2-2
D: .
DNA: TGCGCCAGCAGCTACGGGACCCCGAACACCGGGGAGCTGTTTTTT
CDR3: CASSYGTPNTGELFF

size: .
V: TRBV6-1
J: TRBJ2-3
D: TRBD2
DNA: TGTGCCAGCAGTGAAATTCGGGGGGGAGATACGCAGTATTTT
CDR3: CASSEIRGGDTQYF

size: .
V: TRBV18
J: TRBJ1-1
D: .
DNA: TGTGCCAGCTCACCTCTCGACAGTGTTGAAGCTTTCTTT
CDR3: CASSPLDSVEAFF

size: .
V: TRBV2
J: TRBJ1-6
D: .
DNA: TGTGCCAGCAGTGAAGGAATAGGTCGGAATTCACCCCTCCACTTT
CDR3: CASSEGIGRNSPLHF

size: .
V: TRBV5-1
J: TRBJ2-5
D: TRBD2
DNA: TGCGCCAGCAGCCCGAGGGGTAGCGGGGGGGCCCAAGAGACCCAGTACTTC
CDR3: CASSPRGSGGAQETQYF

size: .
V: TRBV27
J: TRBJ1-4
D: TRBD1
DNA: TGTGCCAGCAGTTTGGCCGCCGGGACAGGGGCTCGGGAAAAACTGTTTTTT
CDR3: CASSLAAGTGAREKLFF

size: .
V: TRBV28
J: TRBJ1-3
D: TRBD1
DNA: TGTGCCAGCAGCCAAGGGACAGCAAAGTCTGGAAACACCATATATTTT
CDR3: CASSQGTAKSGNTIYF

size: large
V: TRBV7-9
J: TRBJ1-4
D: TRBD1
DNA: TGTGCCAGCAGCCTATCGACAGGGGCTGGTGAAAAACTGTTTTTT
CDR3: CASSLSTGAGEKLFF

size: few
V: TRBV7-2
J: TRBJ1-2
D: TRBD1
DNA: TGTGCCAGCAGCTTCCAAGGGACAGCTAACTATGGCTACACCTTC
CDR3: CASSFQGTANYGYTF

size: .
V: TRBV4-2
J: TRBJ1-4
D: .
DNA: TGTGCCAGCAGCCAACAGGGCCACAGGGTGGGTGAAAAACTGTTTTTT
CDR3: CASSQQGHRVGEKLFF

size: .
V: TRBV2
J: TRBJ2-7
D: TRBD1
DNA: TGTGCCAGCAACAGGGGACAGGCATCCTACGAGCAGTACTTC
CDR3: CASNRGQASYEQYF

size: .
V: TRBV7-8
J: TRBJ2-5
D: .
DNA: TGTGCCAGCAGCTTAGTCAGGGGATCGGAGACCCAGTACTTC
CDR3: CASSLVRGSETQYF

size: .
V: TRBV19
J: TRBJ2-5
D: TRBD1
DNA: TGTGCCAGTAGTCCCCCGGGACAGGGCTCGGAGACCCAGTACTTC
CDR3: CASSPPGQGSETQYF

size: once
V: TRBV25-1
J: TRBJ1-6
D: .
DNA: TGTGCCGCCAGAGGGACCGAGGGACCCCTCCACTTT
CDR3: CAARGTEGPLHF

size: .
V: TRBV5-4
J: TRBJ2-1
D: TRBD2
DNA: TGTGCCAGCGGATCCCCCGGGGGGAACAATGAGCAGTTCTTC
CDR3: CASGSPGGNNEQFF

size: .
V: TRBV7-7
J: TRBJ2-5
D: .
DNA: TGTGCCAGCAGCTTAGCGCGGGGCGTCCAAGAGACCCAGTACTTC
CDR3: CASSLARGVQETQYF

size: .
V: TRBV4-2
J: TRBJ1-2
D: TRBD1
DNA: TGTGCCAGCAGCCCTAGGGGGGACAGGGGTTCTGGCTACACCTTC
CDR3: CASSPRGDRGSGYTF

size: once
V: TRBV6-6
J: TRBJ2-2
D: .
DNA: TGTGCCAGCAGTTACTCGAGGTCCACCGGGGAGCTGTTTTTT
CDR3: CASSYSRSTGELFF

size: .
V: TRBV6-5
J: TRBJ1-3
D: .
DNA: TGTGCCAGCAGTTCAAGCCCCGCGGGACCCACCATATATTTT
CDR3: CASSSSPAGPTIYF

size: few
V: TRBV7-2
J: TRBJ2-3
D: .
DNA: TGTGCCAGCAGCCCCCGAGGGGGTGTCACAGATACGCAGTATTTT
CDR3: CASSPRGGVTDTQYF

size: .
V: TRBV28
J: TRBJ1-2
D: .
DNA: TGTGCCAGCAGTTCCCCCTCCACCGGGGCAGATTATGGCTACACCTTC
CDR3: CASSSPSTGADYGYTF

size: .
V: TRBV3-1/TRBV3-2
J: TRBJ2-7
D: .
DNA: TGTGCCAGCAGCCAATCCCCGCTTGGAGGGTTCGAGCAGTACTTC
CDR3: CASSQSPLGGFEQYF

size: .
V: TRBV30
J: TRBJ2-7
D: TRBD1
DNA: TGTGCCTGGACAGGGGGCCCGGGCTTGTACGAGCAGTACTTC
CDR3: CAWTGGPGLYEQYF

size: .
V: TRBV11-2
J: TRBJ2-7
D: .
DNA: TGTGCCAGCAGGTTACTCCGGGACTCAAAATACGAGCAGTACTTC
CDR3: CASRLLRDSKYEQYF

size: .
V: TRBV15
J: TRBJ1-6
D: .
DNA: TGTGCCACCAGCAGAGATCGGGACCGGTCACCCCTCCACTTT
CDR3: CATSRDRDRSPLHF

size: once
V: TRBV5-5
J: TRBJ2-1
D: TRBD2
DNA: TGTGCCAGCAGCTTGACTAGCGATGAGCAGTTCTTC
CDR3: CASSLTSDEQFF

size: .
V: TRBV28
J: TRBJ2-7
D: .
DNA: TGTGCCAGCAGTTTAGTATCGAGGGAGGGGGGGTCCCTTTACGAGCAGTACTTC
CDR3: CASSLVSREGGSLYEQYF

size: .
V: TRBV10-3
J: TRBJ1-1
D: .
DNA: TGTGCCATCAGTGATTGGGACGCCTCAGTCACTGAAGCTTTCTTT
CDR3: CAISDWDASVTEAFF

size: .
V: TRBV7-9
J: TRBJ2-7
D: .
DNA: TGTGCCAGCAGCTTAGGCCTTTCCGGGGAAGCCTACGAGCAGTACTTC
CDR3: CASSLGLSGEAYEQYF

size: .
V: TRBV19
J: TRBJ2-5
D: .
DNA: TGTGCCAGTAGCCACTACCGTTCTCGGGAGACCCAGTACTTC
CDR3: CASSHYRSRETQYF

size: few
V: TRBV4-2
J: TRBJ1-2
D: .
DNA: TGTGCCAGCAGCCCCCTCCAAGGGGGGGCCTATGGCTACACCTTC
CDR3: CASSPLQGGAYGYTF

size: .
V: TRBV5-5
J: TRBJ2-6
D: TRBD1
DNA: TGTGCCAGCATCCGAGGGACAGGATGGTCTGGGGCCAACGTCCTGACTTTC
CDR3: CASIRGTGWSGANVLTF

size: .
V: TRBV19
J: TRBJ2-5
D: .
DNA: TGTGCCAGTAGTATCGCAGGGGCGAGGGCCCAGTACTTC
CDR3: CASSIAGARAQYF

size: .
V: TRBV19
J: TRBJ2-7
D: .
DNA: TGTGCCAGTAGCTCATCCGGGTCGAGCTCCTACGAGCAGTACTTC
CDR3: CASSSSGSSSYEQYF

size: .
V: TRBV4-3
J: TRBJ2-2
D: .
DNA: TGCGCCAGCAGCCAAGACGGGGTCGCAAACACCGAGAACACCGGGGAGCTGTTTTTT
CDR3: CASSQDGVANTENTGELFF

size: .
V: TRBV7-9
J: TRBJ2-3
D: .
DNA: TGTGCCAGCACCTGGGGTTCTAGCACAGATACGCAGTATTTT
CDR3: CASTWGSSTDTQYF

size: medium-sized
V: TRBV3-1/TRBV3-2
J: TRBJ2-1
D: TRBD2
DNA: TGTGCCAGCAGCCCACTAGCGGGGGGCCTCGTGTGGGACAATGAGCAGTTCTTC
CDR3: CASSPLAGGLVWDNEQFF